This record covers a single T cell receptor beta chain. TCRdb derives one entry per CDR3 protein from the 5' RACE reads, leaving out DNA. The specimen's table records some 450,000 distinct CDR3 sequences. Germline V gene sequence: CDR1 KGHSH, CDR2 LQKENI. The CDR3 extends over 14 amino acids. The data are from a study of T cells expressing NK-cell markers. Study overall: Sorted CD3+CD56+NKG2C+, CD3+CD56+NKG2C- and CD3+CD56-NKG2C+ T cells supplied TCR beta repertoires. Sequencing covered eight donors, seven HCMV-seropositive and one seronegative.

The J gene is TRBJ1-1, the V gene TRBV18; TCRdb indicates TRBD1, and absent DNA this call remains unverified. Sequenced input: blood T cells: a sorted CD56 or NKG2C T cell subset, CD4+ or CD8+ T cells, or bulk PBMC T cells (not recorded which). The clonotype originates from a woman between 18 and 70 years old in good health. The CDR3 sequence is CASSPVGGHTEAFF.